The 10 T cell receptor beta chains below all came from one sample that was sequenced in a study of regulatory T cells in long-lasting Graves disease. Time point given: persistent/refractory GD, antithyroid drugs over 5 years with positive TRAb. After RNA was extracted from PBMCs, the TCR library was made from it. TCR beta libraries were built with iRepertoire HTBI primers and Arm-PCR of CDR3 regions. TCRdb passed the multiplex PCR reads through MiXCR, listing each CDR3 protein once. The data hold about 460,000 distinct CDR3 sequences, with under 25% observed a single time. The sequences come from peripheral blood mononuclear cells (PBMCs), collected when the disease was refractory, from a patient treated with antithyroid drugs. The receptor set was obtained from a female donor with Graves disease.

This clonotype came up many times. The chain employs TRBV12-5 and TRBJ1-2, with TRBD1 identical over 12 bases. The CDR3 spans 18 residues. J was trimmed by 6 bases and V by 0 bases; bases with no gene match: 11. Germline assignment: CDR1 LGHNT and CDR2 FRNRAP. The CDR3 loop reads CASGLVGTGGPPGDGYTF. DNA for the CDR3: TGTGCTAGTGGTTTGGTAGGGACAGGGGGCCCTCCCGGGGATGGCTACACCTTC.

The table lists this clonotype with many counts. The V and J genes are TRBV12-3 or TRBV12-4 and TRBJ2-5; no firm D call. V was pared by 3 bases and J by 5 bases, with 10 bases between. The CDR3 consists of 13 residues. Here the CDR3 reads CASSFQIPETQYF. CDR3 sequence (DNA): TGTGCCAGCAGTTTCCAGATTCCCGAGACCCAGTACTTC.

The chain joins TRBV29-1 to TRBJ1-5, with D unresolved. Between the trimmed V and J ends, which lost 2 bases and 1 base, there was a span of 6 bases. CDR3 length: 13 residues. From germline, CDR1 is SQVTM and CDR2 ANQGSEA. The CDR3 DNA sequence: TGCAGCGTTGAATTCGCCAGCAATCAGCCCCAGCATTTT. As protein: CSVEFASNQPQHF.

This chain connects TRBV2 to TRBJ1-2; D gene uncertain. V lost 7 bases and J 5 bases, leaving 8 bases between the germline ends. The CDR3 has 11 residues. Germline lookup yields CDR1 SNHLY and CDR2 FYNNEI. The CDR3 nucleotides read TGTGCCAGCACCGGAGAATATGGCTACACCTTC. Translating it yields CASTGEYGYTF.

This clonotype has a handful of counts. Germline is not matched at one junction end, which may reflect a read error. CDR3 in amino acids: CASSPDRYTNENLFF. The CDR3 DNA sequence: TGCGCCAGCAGCCCGGACAGGTATACTAATGAAAATCTGTTTTTT. The chain carries TRBV5-1 and TRBJ1-4, with 7 positions matching TRBD1. CDR3 size: 15 residues. Germline CDR1 reads SGHRS; CDR2 reads YFSETQ.

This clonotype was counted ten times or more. The CDR3 protein is CAITGDRSMNTEAFF. The CDR3 nucleotides are TGTGCCATCACCGGGGACAGAAGTATGAACACTGAAGCTTTCTTT. This rearrangement joins TRBV10-3 to TRBJ1-1; 7 nucleotides match TRBD1. The germline V gene has CDR1 ENHRY and CDR2 SYGVKD. The CDR3 runs to 15 residues. After removal of 7 bases from V and 0 bases from J, the junction contained 8 bases not matched to a gene.

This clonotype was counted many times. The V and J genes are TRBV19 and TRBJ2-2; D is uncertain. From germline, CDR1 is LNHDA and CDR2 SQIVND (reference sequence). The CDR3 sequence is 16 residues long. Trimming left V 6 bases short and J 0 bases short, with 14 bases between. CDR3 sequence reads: CASRPLGPSNTGELFF. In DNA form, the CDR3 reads TGTGCCAGTAGACCCCTCGGACCTTCGAACACCGGGGAGCTGTTTTTT.

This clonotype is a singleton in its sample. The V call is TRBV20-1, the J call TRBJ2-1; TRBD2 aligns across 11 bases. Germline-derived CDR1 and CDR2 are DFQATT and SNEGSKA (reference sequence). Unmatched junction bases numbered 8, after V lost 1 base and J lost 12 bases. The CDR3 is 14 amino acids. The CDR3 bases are TGCAGTGCTAGAGTGGGACTAGCGGTCGGACGGCAGTTCTTC. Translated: CSARVGLAVGRQFF.

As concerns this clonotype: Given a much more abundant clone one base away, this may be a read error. CDR3 DNA sequence: TGTGCCAGCACGGGTCACTACAGGGGGCGCAATGAGCGGTTCTTC. Its translation: CASTGHYRGRNERFF. The chain employs TRBV12-3 or TRBV12-4 and TRBJ2-1; TRBD1 aligns across 9 bases. CDR3 length: 15 amino acids.

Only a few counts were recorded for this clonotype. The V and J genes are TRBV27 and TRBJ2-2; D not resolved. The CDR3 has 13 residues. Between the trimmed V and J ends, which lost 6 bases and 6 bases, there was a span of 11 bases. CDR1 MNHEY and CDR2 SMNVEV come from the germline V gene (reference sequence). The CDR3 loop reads CASSIPPAGELFF. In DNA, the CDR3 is TGTGCCAGCAGCATCCCCCCAGCCGGGGAGCTGTTTTTT.